This is a list of T cell receptor beta chains from one sample in a study of blood T cell repertoires in COVID-19. Libraries were prepared by immunoSEQ multiplex PCR; TCRdb keeps only in-frame clonotypes and omits some of them. This sample has about 35,000 clones, with 83% found just once. Sequencing input: peripheral blood. The source is a man between 50 and 59 years old with acute or convalescent COVID-19. The CDR3 runs from the conserved cysteine through the conserved F or W. Each record gives: D gene, clone size, V gene, J gene, CDR3 protein, CDR3 DNA. The D gene is left open where the match is weak. Part of the rows lack a size; the others show once, few, many or a class for expanded clones.

d_call: TRBD2
clone_size: NA
v_call: TRBV5-4
j_call: TRBJ2-2
cdr3_aa: CASSLAGGPDGELFF
cdr3_nt: TGTGCCAGCAGCCTAGCGGGGGGGCCGGACGGGGAGCTGTTTTTT

d_call: NA
clone_size: NA
v_call: TRBV6-1
j_call: TRBJ1-2
cdr3_aa: CASSEEGTEPNYGYTF
cdr3_nt: TGTGCCAGCAGTGAAGAAGGCACAGAGCCTAACTATGGCTACACCTTC

d_call: TRBD1
clone_size: NA
v_call: TRBV20-1
j_call: TRBJ1-5
cdr3_aa: CSASTGTGGGQPQHF
cdr3_nt: TGCAGTGCTAGTACCGGGACAGGGGGCGGACAGCCCCAGCATTTT

d_call: TRBD1
clone_size: NA
v_call: TRBV7-2
j_call: TRBJ2-7
cdr3_aa: CASSFGTVSYEQYF
cdr3_nt: TGTGCCAGCAGCTTTGGGACAGTATCCTACGAGCAGTACTTC

d_call: TRBD1
clone_size: NA
v_call: TRBV6-5
j_call: TRBJ2-1
cdr3_aa: CASMTGALESEQFF
cdr3_nt: TGTGCCAGCATGACAGGGGCGCTCGAATCGGAGCAGTTCTTC

d_call: NA
clone_size: NA
v_call: TRBV7-9
j_call: TRBJ2-5
cdr3_aa: CASSPPYGEEETQYF
cdr3_nt: TGTGCCAGCAGCCCCCCATACGGGGAGGAGGAGACCCAGTACTTC

d_call: TRBD1
clone_size: NA
v_call: TRBV28
j_call: TRBJ2-3
cdr3_aa: CAGNRGADTQYF
cdr3_nt: TGTGCCGGCAACAGGGGCGCAGATACGCAGTATTTT

d_call: NA
clone_size: NA
v_call: TRBV5-4
j_call: TRBJ2-4
cdr3_aa: CASSQQGTLSKNIQYF
cdr3_nt: TGTGCCAGCAGCCAACAGGGAACCCTTTCCAAAAACATTCAGTACTTC

d_call: NA
clone_size: NA
v_call: TRBV7-9
j_call: TRBJ1-1
cdr3_aa: CASSLATGPGTEAFF
cdr3_nt: TGTGCCAGCAGCTTAGCAACAGGTCCAGGAACTGAAGCTTTCTTT

d_call: TRBD2
clone_size: NA
v_call: TRBV11-2
j_call: TRBJ2-1
cdr3_aa: CASLRTSDHNEQFF
cdr3_nt: TGTGCCAGCCTTAGGACTAGCGACCACAATGAGCAGTTCTTC

d_call: TRBD1
clone_size: NA
v_call: TRBV18
j_call: TRBJ2-5
cdr3_aa: CASSLGQLPGETQYF
cdr3_nt: TGTGCCAGCTCACTGGGACAGCTCCCTGGGGAGACCCAGTACTTC

d_call: NA
clone_size: NA
v_call: TRBV6-4
j_call: TRBJ2-7
cdr3_aa: CASNVGRDLYEQYF
cdr3_nt: TGTGCCAGCAATGTGGGGCGGGATTTGTACGAGCAGTACTTC

d_call: NA
clone_size: few
v_call: TRBV27
j_call: TRBJ2-2
cdr3_aa: CAQKILFLVRTGELFF
cdr3_nt: TGTGCCCAAAAAATCCTTTTTCTAGTCCGGACCGGGGAGCTGTTTTTT

d_call: TRBD2
clone_size: NA
v_call: TRBV27
j_call: TRBJ2-3
cdr3_aa: CASRLAGGGDTQYF
cdr3_nt: TGTGCCAGCAGGCTAGCGGGGGGCGGAGATACGCAGTATTTT

d_call: NA
clone_size: NA
v_call: TRBV27
j_call: TRBJ1-2
cdr3_aa: CASSRQVPNYGYTF
cdr3_nt: TGTGCCAGCAGCCGACAGGTACCTAACTATGGCTACACCTTC

d_call: TRBD2
clone_size: NA
v_call: TRBV9
j_call: TRBJ2-1
cdr3_aa: CASSVGLANEQFF
cdr3_nt: TGTGCCAGCAGCGTAGGACTAGCGAATGAGCAGTTCTTC

d_call: NA
clone_size: NA
v_call: TRBV7-2
j_call: TRBJ2-7
cdr3_aa: CASSLIEGSPTYEQYF
cdr3_nt: TGTGCCAGCAGCTTAATTGAGGGATCACCGACCTACGAGCAGTACTTC

d_call: NA
clone_size: NA
v_call: TRBV10-1
j_call: TRBJ1-4
cdr3_aa: CASSDRANEKLFF
cdr3_nt: TGCGCCAGCAGTGACAGGGCTAATGAAAAACTGTTTTTT

d_call: NA
clone_size: NA
v_call: TRBV18
j_call: TRBJ2-1
cdr3_aa: CASSPPGAYSYNEQFF
cdr3_nt: TGTGCCAGCTCACCACCGGGGGCCTACTCCTACAATGAGCAGTTCTTC

d_call: TRBD1
clone_size: few
v_call: TRBV11-2
j_call: TRBJ2-7
cdr3_aa: CASSQGQGTSSEQYF
cdr3_nt: TGTGCCAGCAGCCAGGGACAGGGAACCTCCTCCGAGCAGTACTTC

d_call: TRBD1
clone_size: NA
v_call: TRBV19
j_call: TRBJ2-1
cdr3_aa: CASSMDLQGGTYNEQFF
cdr3_nt: TGTGCCAGTAGTATGGATTTACAGGGGGGAACCTACAATGAGCAGTTCTTC

d_call: NA
clone_size: NA
v_call: TRBV6-1
j_call: TRBJ2-1
cdr3_aa: CASSEQPGGPSGEQFF
cdr3_nt: TGTGCCAGCAGTGAGCAACCGGGCGGGCCCTCTGGTGAGCAGTTCTTC

d_call: TRBD1
clone_size: few
v_call: TRBV27
j_call: TRBJ1-1
cdr3_aa: CASSKQGIMNTEAFF
cdr3_nt: TGTGCCAGCAGTAAACAGGGGATCATGAACACTGAAGCTTTCTTT

d_call: NA
clone_size: NA
v_call: TRBV5-6
j_call: TRBJ1-4
cdr3_aa: CASSFDSTTNEKLFF
cdr3_nt: TGTGCCAGCAGCTTCGACAGTACAACTAATGAAAAACTGTTTTTT

d_call: TRBD1
clone_size: NA
v_call: TRBV19
j_call: TRBJ1-2
cdr3_aa: CASRDRANYGYTF
cdr3_nt: TGTGCCAGTCGGGACAGGGCTAACTATGGCTACACCTTC

d_call: TRBD2
clone_size: NA
v_call: TRBV4-2
j_call: TRBJ2-5
cdr3_aa: CASSQDWASGGGRYF
cdr3_nt: TGTGCCAGCAGCCAAGATTGGGCTAGCGGGGGGGGCCGGTACTTC

d_call: NA
clone_size: NA
v_call: TRBV5-1
j_call: TRBJ1-1
cdr3_aa: CASRLPGNTEAFF
cdr3_nt: TGCGCCAGCAGATTACCCGGGAACACTGAAGCTTTCTTT

d_call: TRBD2
clone_size: NA
v_call: TRBV10-3
j_call: TRBJ2-7
cdr3_aa: CAIGKGTSGSSYEQYF
cdr3_nt: TGTGCCATCGGTAAGGGGACTAGCGGGAGCTCCTACGAGCAGTACTTC

d_call: NA
clone_size: NA
v_call: TRBV5-8
j_call: TRBJ2-7
cdr3_aa: CASSLGQGYYEQYF
cdr3_nt: TGTGCCAGCAGCTTGGGCCAGGGGTACTACGAGCAGTACTTC

d_call: TRBD2
clone_size: NA
v_call: TRBV7-9
j_call: TRBJ2-1
cdr3_aa: CASSFSPGGGRGNEQFF
cdr3_nt: TGTGCCAGCAGCTTCTCCCCCGGTGGCGGGAGGGGAAATGAGCAGTTCTTC

d_call: TRBD1
clone_size: NA
v_call: TRBV3-1/TRBV3-2
j_call: TRBJ1-5
cdr3_aa: CASSQEGTGIPQPQHF
cdr3_nt: TGTGCCAGCAGCCAAGAAGGGACAGGGATCCCTCAGCCCCAGCATTTT

d_call: TRBD2
clone_size: few
v_call: TRBV19
j_call: TRBJ2-2
cdr3_aa: CASSIRRGENTGELFF
cdr3_nt: TGTGCCAGTAGTATCCGGCGGGGGGAAAACACCGGGGAGCTGTTTTTT

d_call: NA
clone_size: NA
v_call: TRBV19
j_call: TRBJ1-4
cdr3_aa: CASSTQAGGLGEKLFF
cdr3_nt: TGTGCCAGTAGTACCCAGGCCGGGGGGTTAGGTGAAAAACTGTTTTTT

d_call: NA
clone_size: NA
v_call: TRBV27
j_call: TRBJ1-2
cdr3_aa: CASKLRTGGGNYGYTF
cdr3_nt: TGTGCCAGCAAATTACGCACCGGTGGGGGGAACTATGGCTACACCTTC

d_call: NA
clone_size: NA
v_call: TRBV7-8
j_call: TRBJ1-5
cdr3_aa: CASSPRRDQPQHF
cdr3_nt: TGTGCCAGCAGCCCTAGACGGGATCAGCCCCAGCATTTT

d_call: NA
clone_size: once
v_call: TRBV30
j_call: TRBJ1-1
cdr3_aa: CAWGQGNTEAFF
cdr3_nt: TGTGCCTGGGGACAAGGCAACACTGAAGCTTTCTTT

d_call: TRBD2
clone_size: NA
v_call: TRBV7-6
j_call: TRBJ2-1
cdr3_aa: CASSLLSPIGLAGSNEQFF
cdr3_nt: TGTGCCAGCAGCTTGCTTTCCCCCATAGGGCTAGCGGGAAGTAATGAGCAGTTCTTC

d_call: TRBD1
clone_size: NA
v_call: TRBV15
j_call: TRBJ1-6
cdr3_aa: CATSQDRKPSSPLHF
cdr3_nt: TGTGCCACCAGCCAGGACAGGAAACCTAGTTCACCCCTCCACTTT